What follows are 20 T cell receptor beta chains derived from one specimen sequenced in a study of blood T cell repertoires in COVID-19. Here immunoSEQ multiplex PCR was the method, and the copy in TCRdb shows in-frame clones only, minus some. The table lists more than 95,000 clones, roughly 82% of them singletons, with 26% in the top ten. The sequencing input was peripheral blood. All receptors come from a man aged 55 to 69 with acute or convalescent COVID-19.

This chain links TRBV12-3 or TRBV12-4 with TRBJ1-5, with TRBD1 matching over 9 bases. V lost 1 base to trimming and J lost 13 bases; unmatched junction nucleotides: 2. This CDR3 spans 12 amino acids. CDR3 residues: CASSLEGQGQHF. The CDR3 DNA is TGTGCCAGCAGTTTAGAGGGACAGGGACAGCATTTT.

V usage is TRBV6-5 and J usage is TRBJ2-3, with D perhaps matching TRBD1 (6 bases). V shed 5 bases and J shed 6 bases, with 15 bases lying between them. The germline V gene encodes CDR1 MNHEY and CDR2 SVGAGI. This CDR3 is 14 amino acids long. CDR3 nucleotide sequence: TGTGCCAGCAGTAAAATACAGGGTATTGATACGCAGTATTTT. Translation: CASSKIQGIDTQYF.

The rearrangement uses TRBV28 and TRBJ2-5; 8 bases align to TRBD2. Trimming took 5 bases from V and 4 from J; bases not matched to a gene: 12. The length of the CDR3 is 16 residues. Germline lookup yields CDR1 MDHEN and CDR2 SYDVKM. The CDR3 region is CASSQNRGGRRETQYF. The DNA of the CDR3 is TGTGCCAGCAGTCAAAATCGAGGCGGGAGGAGAGAGACCCAGTACTTC.

A few counts support this clone. V gene TRBV28 combines with J gene TRBJ2-1; the D is unclear. The length of the CDR3 is 11 residues. Trimming stripped 3 bases from V and 7 bases from J, with 4 bases between. The germline V gene encodes CDR1 MDHEN and CDR2 SYDVKM. CDR3 sequence: CASSFINEQFF. CDR3 nucleotide sequence: TGTGCCAGCAGTTTTATTAATGAGCAGTTCTTC.

The chain carries TRBV5-1 and TRBJ2-6; D is undetermined. The V and J ends lost 0 bases and 9 bases respectively, with 4 bases between them. CDR1 is SGHRS and CDR2 is YFSETQ in the germline V gene. This CDR3 contains 12 residues. CDR3 DNA sequence: TGCGCCAGCAGCTTGGGCGACAACGTCCTGACTTTC. Residues: CASSLGDNVLTF.

The gene calls are TRBV15 and TRBJ2-1, with 8 nucleotides matching TRBD1. J gave up 3 bases and V 3 bases, and 10 bases lay outside the gene matches. The germline V gene has CDR1 LNHNV and CDR2 YYDKDF (reference sequence). CDR3 length: 17 amino acids. In DNA, the CDR3 is TGTGCCACCAGCAGGGGGGCTCTTGGGACAGGCTACAATGAGCAGTTCTTC. Protein product: CATSRGALGTGYNEQFF.

This rearrangement joins TRBV28 to TRBJ2-5; maybe TRBD2 (6 bases). Trimming removed 2 bases from V and 5 bases from J, with 9 bases in between. Per the germline V gene, CDR1 is MDHEN and CDR2 is SYDVKM. This CDR3 spans 13 amino acids. The CDR3 is CASSLVGSETQYF. Written as DNA, the CDR3 is TGTGCCAGCAGTTTAGTCGGGAGTGAGACCCAGTACTTC.

This clone was seen a few times. The chain links TRBV28 to TRBJ1-1; D ambiguous. Trimming removed 4 bases at V and 1 base at J, with 7 bases between. The CDR3 contains 13 residues. Germline V gives CDR1 MDHEN, CDR2 SYDVKM. CDR3 region: CASSYPGNTEAFF. In nucleotides, the CDR3 is TGTGCCAGCAGTTACCCAGGGAACACTGAAGCTTTCTTT.

V is TRBV24-1 and J is TRBJ2-3; weak D call: TRBD2 (6 bases). The germline V gene has CDR1 KGHDR and CDR2 SFDVKD. This CDR3 has 13 residues. Trimming removed 9 bases at V and 2 bases at J, with 11 bases between. This CDR3 is CATSREYTDTQYF. The CDR3 DNA reads as TGTGCCACCTCACGGGAGTACACAGATACGCAGTATTTT.

This clone was found a few times. The chain joins TRBV13 to TRBJ1-3; 8 nucleotides match TRBD1. The CDR3 is 17 residues long. Unmatched junction bases numbered 7, after V lost 3 bases and J lost 0 bases. CDR1 is PRHDT, CDR2 FYEKMQ, per germline (reference sequence). In DNA, the CDR3 is TGTGCCAGCAGCTTCTCAGGGGGCTCTATCTCTGGAAACACCATATATTTT. The encoded protein is CASSFSGGSISGNTIYF.

Comments on this clone: A read error may account for a junction end that differs from germline. The chain carries TRBV19 and TRBJ2-2; 9 bases fit TRBD2. Germline V gives CDR1 LNHDA, CDR2 SQIVND (reference sequence). The CDR3 has 14 amino acids. Written as DNA, the CDR3 is TGTGCCAGTAGAATAGCGGGAGCCGCCGGGGAGCTGTTTTTT. As protein: CASRIAGAAGELFF.

The chain employs TRBV7-6 and TRBJ2-1; TRBD1 matches 8 bases. The V gene end was trimmed by 4 bases and the J gene end by 6 bases; junction bases not matched to a gene: 11. Germline V CDR1 and CDR2: SGHVS, FNYEAQ. The length of the CDR3 is 16 residues. Written as DNA, the CDR3 is TGTGCCAGCAGCTCCACCCCCGGGACAGGACCCAATGAGCAGTTCTTC. Protein product: CASSSTPGTGPNEQFF.

The chain carries TRBV24-1 and TRBJ2-6; 10 nucleotides agree with TRBD1. V shed 5 bases, J shed 0 bases, and the junction held 6 bases outside the gene matches. Looked up from germline, CDR1 is KGHDR and CDR2 is SFDVKD. This CDR3 has 18 residues. The CDR3 region is CATSGPDRGHSGANVLTF. The DNA for the CDR3 is TGTGCCACCAGTGGCCCTGACAGGGGGCACTCTGGGGCCAACGTCCTGACTTTC.

The chain employs TRBV6-5 and TRBJ2-3; possible D gene TRBD2, 5 bases. The CDR3 spans 16 residues. From germline, CDR1 is MNHEY and CDR2 SVGAGI. The germline V and J ends were trimmed by 0 bases and 5 bases, with 15 bases remaining between them. The CDR3 region is CASSYSKAQRGDTQYF. For the CDR3, the DNA is TGTGCCAGCAGTTACTCGAAGGCCCAACGGGGAGATACGCAGTATTTT.

This clone was observed a single time. This chain joins TRBV15 and TRBJ2-1, with D possibly matching TRBD2 (6 bases). V lost 3 bases to trimming and J lost 6 bases, with 18 bases between them. The CDR3 is 16 amino acids. CDR1 is LNHNV, CDR2 YYDKDF, per germline (reference sequence). CDR3 amino acids: CATSRDTSWAFNEQFF. DNA of the CDR3: TGTGCCACCAGCAGGGACACTAGCTGGGCCTTCAATGAGCAGTTCTTC.

The CDR3 coding sequence is TGTGCCAGCAGTGAACCGTCCGGGACTATCACAGATACGCAGTATTTT. Protein sequence: CASSEPSGTITDTQYF. The J gene is TRBJ2-3, the V gene TRBV6-1; 7 nucleotides align to TRBD2. The length of the CDR3 is 16 residues. The germline V gene encodes CDR1 MNHNS and CDR2 SASEGT. With V trimmed by 2 bases and J by 2 bases, 7 bases remained unmatched.

For the CDR3, the DNA is TGTGCCAGCGGCCTAACAGGGAATCAGCCCCAGCATTTT. Translation: CASGLTGNQPQHF. The V and J genes are TRBV28 and TRBJ1-5, with D perhaps matching TRBD1 (6 bases). V was trimmed by 8 bases and J by 4 bases, leaving 12 bases between them. The germline V gene encodes CDR1 MDHEN and CDR2 SYDVKM. The CDR3 has 13 amino acids.

The V call is TRBV28, the J call TRBJ1-5; a possible D gene is TRBD1 (6 bases). Between the trimmed V and J ends, which lost 8 bases and 5 bases, there was a span of 19 bases. The CDR3 runs to 15 residues. Germline V gene lookup returns CDR1 MDHEN and CDR2 SYDVKM. CDR3: CASSIGQGIYQPQHF. The CDR3 nucleotides are TGTGCCAGCTCAATCGGGCAGGGGATCTATCAGCCCCAGCATTTT. Supplemented by reference TRBV28 and TRBJ1-5, the full variable domain reads DVKVTQSSRYLVKRTGEKVFLECVQDMDHENMFWYRQDPGLGLRLIYFSYDVKMKEKGDIPEGYSVSREKKERFSLILESASTNQTSMYLCASSIGQGIYQPQHFGDGTRLSIL.

This clone was observed once. The chain recombines TRBV3-1 (or the pseudogene TRBV3-2) with TRBJ1-1; weak D call: TRBD1 (6 bases). Germline-derived CDR1 and CDR2 are LGHDT and YNNKEL (reference sequence). This CDR3 contains 14 residues. V was pared by 3 bases and J by 4 bases, with 12 bases between. In DNA form, the CDR3 reads TGTGCCAGCAGCCAGCCACAGGGATTCACTGAAGCTTTCTTT. Translating gives CASSQPQGFTEAFF.

The V gene is TRBV27, the J gene TRBJ2-3; D remains unclear. Germline V gene lookup returns CDR1 MNHEY and CDR2 SMNVEV (reference sequence). V was clipped by 3 bases and J by 5 bases, with 21 bases between them. The CDR3 covers 17 residues. CDR3 in DNA: TGTGCCAGCAGTTTTTCTTCGTCTATGACATTGGGAGATACGCAGTATTTT. It codes for CASSFSSSMTLGDTQYF.